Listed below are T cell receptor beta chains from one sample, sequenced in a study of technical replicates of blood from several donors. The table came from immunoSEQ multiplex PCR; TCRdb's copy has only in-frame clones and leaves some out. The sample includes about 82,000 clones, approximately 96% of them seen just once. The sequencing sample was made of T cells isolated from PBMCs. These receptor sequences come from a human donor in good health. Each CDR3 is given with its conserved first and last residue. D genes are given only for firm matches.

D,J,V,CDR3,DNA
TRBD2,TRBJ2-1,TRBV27,CASSVAGGPVNEQFF,TGTGCCAGCAGTGTAGCGGGAGGGCCTGTGAATGAGCAGTTCTTC
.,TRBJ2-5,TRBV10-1,CASSVNSQETQYF,TGCGCCAGCAGTGTTAACAGTCAAGAGACCCAGTACTTC
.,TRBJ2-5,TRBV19,CASSILVSGRETQYF,TGTGCCAGTAGTATACTTGTCAGCGGGCGGGAGACCCAGTACTTC
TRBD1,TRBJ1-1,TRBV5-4,CASSLRYGADRINTEAFF,TGTGCCAGCAGCTTGAGGTACGGAGCGGACAGGATAAACACTGAAGCTTTCTTT
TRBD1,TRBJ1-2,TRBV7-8,CASSDRTGRDGYTF,TGTGCCAGCAGCGACAGGACAGGGAGAGATGGCTACACCTTC
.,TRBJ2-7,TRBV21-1,CASSKILAGETYEQYF,TGTGCCAGCAGCAAAATCCTAGCGGGAGAGACCTACGAGCAGTACTTC
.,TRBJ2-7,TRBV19,CASSIDRDSEQYF,TGTGCCAGTAGTATCGACAGGGACTCCGAGCAGTACTTC
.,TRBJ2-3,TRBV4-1,CASSVRGDTQYF,TGCGCCAGCAGCGTTCGCGGGGATACGCAGTATTTT
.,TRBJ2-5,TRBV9,CASSVGVGTGSETQYF,TGTGCCAGCAGCGTAGGGGTGGGAACAGGGTCAGAGACCCAGTACTTC
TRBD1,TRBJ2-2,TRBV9,CASSVAGTGAGELFF,TGTGCCAGCAGCGTAGCCGGGACAGGCGCCGGGGAGCTGTTTTTT